These T cell receptor beta chains were read from a single sample in a study of T-cell reconstitution after alpha-beta-depleted transplantation in children. A single record per CDR3 protein comes from TCRdb applying MiXCR to the PCR reads. The sample includes roughly 500,000 distinct CDR3 sequences, about a sixth seen only once; the top ten take 3.3%. Sequenced material: PBMCs from the stem cell graft donor, taken from the stem cell graft. These TCRs come from a human donor who donated a stem cell graft to a child with acute lymphoblastic leukemia. CDR3s include the opening cysteine and the closing phenylalanine or tryptophan. The D gene is left open where the match is weak. Clone sizes are given selectively: once, few, many, or a class where the clone is expanded.

J	V	size	D	DNA	CDR3
TRBJ1-1	TRBV11-1	.	TRBD1	TGTGCCAGCGTGGGACAGGGGGCTATTACTGAAGCTTTCTTT	CASVGQGAITEAFF
TRBJ1-4	TRBV4-1	.	.	TGCGCCAGCAGCCACGGTCCCGCAGGGTGGAATGAAAAACTGTTTTTT	CASSHGPAGWNEKLFF
TRBJ2-2	TRBV10-2	.	TRBD1	TGCGCCAGCAGTGAAGGGGGCGAAGGGGAGCTGTTTTTT	CASSEGGEGELFF
TRBJ2-7	TRBV4-1	few	.	TGCGCCAGCAGCCAGTTCGTGGGAGTAAGCTCCTACGAGCAGTACTTC	CASSQFVGVSSYEQYF
TRBJ2-2	TRBV29-1	few	.	TGCAGCGTTGAAGATTCACAGGGCGCTAACACCGGGGAGCTGTTTTTT	CSVEDSQGANTGELFF
TRBJ1-1	TRBV9	.	.	TGTGCCAGCAGCGCCCAACCCCCTGGATGGGTGAACACTGAAGCTTTCTTT	CASSAQPPGWVNTEAFF
TRBJ1-2	TRBV29-1	many	.	TGCAGCGCCTTTCTACAGACACGGGGCTACACCTTC	CSAFLQTRGYTF
TRBJ2-1	TRBV5-1	few	TRBD1	TGCGCCAGCAGCTTACAGGGGGCGGAAATAGAGAGCAAGTTCTTC	CASSLQGAEIESKFF
TRBJ2-2	TRBV4-1	.	TRBD1	TGCGCCAGCAGCCAAGGCTTAAGGCCAGGGGGCAGAACCGGGGAGCTGTTTTTT	CASSQGLRPGGRTGELFF
TRBJ2-7	TRBV2	.	.	TGTGCCAGCAGTGACGGGTGGGCAGCCTACGAGCAGTACTTC	CASSDGWAAYEQYF
TRBJ2-2	TRBV29-1	few	TRBD2	TGCAGCGTTGAGGGACTAGCGGGAGAGGGTCGCACCGGGGAGCTGTTTTTT	CSVEGLAGEGRTGELFF
TRBJ1-1	TRBV7-9	few	TRBD1	TGTGCCAGCAGCTTATGGGGACAGGGGGAATCAACTGAAGCTTTCTTT	CASSLWGQGESTEAFF
TRBJ2-7	TRBV10-3	few	.	TGTGCCATCAGTGACGACGGACTCCTTTTAGACGAGCAGTACTTC	CAISDDGLLLDEQYF
TRBJ2-6	TRBV29-1	.	.	TGCAGCGTTGTAGGGGTCTCCGGGGCCAACGTCCTGACTTTC	CSVVGVSGANVLTF
TRBJ2-1	TRBV7-3	many	TRBD2	TGTGCCAGCAGCTCAGCGGGAGGGCCCGTGGATGAGCAGTTCTTC	CASSSAGGPVDEQFF
TRBJ2-5	TRBV12-3/TRBV12-4	once	TRBD2	TGTGCCAGCAGTTTAGCGATGGGGAGGGGCGAGACCCAGTACTTC	CASSLAMGRGETQYF
TRBJ1-1	TRBV5-1	few	.	TGCGCCAGCAGCTTTAGCCCCGCGCAGGGGAAGACTGAAGCTTTCTTT	CASSFSPAQGKTEAFF
TRBJ2-5	TRBV7-2	.	.	TGTGCCAGCAGCTCAGGCACAGCTTTCCAAGAGACCCAGTACTTC	CASSSGTAFQETQYF
TRBJ2-7	TRBV20-1	few	.	TGCAGTGCTAGAGAGGACACCTCGGGGGAGCAGTACTTC	CSAREDTSGEQYF
TRBJ2-3	TRBV20-1	.	TRBD2	TGCAGTGCTAGAGCAAAGCGGGGCCGATCTCTTAGCACAGATACGCAGTATTTT	CSARAKRGRSLSTDTQYF
TRBJ1-1	TRBV6-5	few	.	TGTGCCAGCAGTTACGAGGCGAACACTGAAGCTTTCTTT	CASSYEANTEAFF
TRBJ1-1	TRBV7-8	.	.	TGTGCCAGCAGCTTAACACCAAAAGACACTGAAGCTTTCTTT	CASSLTPKDTEAFF
TRBJ2-7	TRBV15	many	.	TGTGCCACCAGCAGAGAGCGGTACGAGCAGTACTTC	CATSRERYEQYF
TRBJ2-2	TRBV5-1	many	.	TGCGCCAGCAGCTGGAACACCGGGGAGCTGTTTTTT	CASSWNTGELFF
TRBJ2-1	TRBV12-3/TRBV12-4	few	.	TGTGCCAGCAGCCCCCGGGGTGGGACTGTCAATGAGCAGTTCTTC	CASSPRGGTVNEQFF
TRBJ2-7	TRBV27	.	TRBD2	TGTGCCAGCAGTTTATGGAGCGGGAGGTCGTACGAGCAGTACTTC	CASSLWSGRSYEQYF
TRBJ1-5	TRBV4-1	few	.	TGCGCCAGCAGCCAAGTGGGAGTGGATGACAATCAGCCCCAGCATTTT	CASSQVGVDDNQPQHF
TRBJ1-4	TRBV7-9	few	.	TGTGCCAGCAGCTTCACAGGGAGCACTAATGAAAAACTGTTTTTT	CASSFTGSTNEKLFF
TRBJ2-2	TRBV11-2	few	.	TGTGCCAGCAGCTTAGTCGCAGGCGGGAAGGACACCGGGGAGCTGTTTTTT	CASSLVAGGKDTGELFF
TRBJ2-7	TRBV14	.	TRBD2	TGTGCCAGCAGCCAAGTGACTAGCGGGATCCTCTCCTACGAGCAGTACTTC	CASSQVTSGILSYEQYF
TRBJ2-3	TRBV29-1	.	.	TGCAGCGGGGGCCTCGACTCCCGCACAGATACGCAGTATTTT	CSGGLDSRTDTQYF
TRBJ1-1	TRBV12-3/TRBV12-4	.	.	TGTGCCAGCAGTCTAGAAACCGTTGAAGCTTTCTTT	CASSLETVEAFF
TRBJ1-4	TRBV7-8	.	TRBD1	TGTGCCAGCAGCACATGGACAGGTGGAGATGAAAAACTGTTTTTT	CASSTWTGGDEKLFF
TRBJ2-7	TRBV27	many	.	TGTGCCAGCAGTTTCGGCAGTAGCTCCTACGAGCAGTACTTC	CASSFGSSSYEQYF
TRBJ2-7	TRBV9	.	.	TGTGCCAGCAGCGTAGATATGGATCCCTACGAGCATTACTTC	CASSVDMDPYEHYF
TRBJ2-3	TRBV20-1	few	.	TGCAGTGCTACTAGAGGGGTACGGAGCCCCACAGATACGCAGTATTTT	CSATRGVRSPTDTQYF
TRBJ2-5	TRBV20-1	few	TRBD2	TGCAGTGCTAGGCCCCCTACGGGAGGCGCAGAGACCCAGTACTTC	CSARPPTGGAETQYF